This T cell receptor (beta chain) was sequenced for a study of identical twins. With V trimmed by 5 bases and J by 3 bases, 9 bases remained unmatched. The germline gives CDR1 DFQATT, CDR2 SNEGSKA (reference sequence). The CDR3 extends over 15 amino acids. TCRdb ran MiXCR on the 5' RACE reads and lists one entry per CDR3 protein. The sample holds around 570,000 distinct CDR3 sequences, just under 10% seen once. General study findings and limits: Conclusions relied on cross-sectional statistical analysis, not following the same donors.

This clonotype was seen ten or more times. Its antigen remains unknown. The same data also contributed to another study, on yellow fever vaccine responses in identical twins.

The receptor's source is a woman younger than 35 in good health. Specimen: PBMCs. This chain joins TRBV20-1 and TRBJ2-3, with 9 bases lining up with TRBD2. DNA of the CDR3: TGCAGTGCTCGAATAAGCGGGAGGACGACAGATACGCAGTATTTT. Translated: CSARISGRTTDTQYF.